Reported below is one T cell receptor (beta chain). Its antigen is not known. This entry belongs to a study of Graves' ophthalmopathy and Graves' hyperthyroidism. Findings and limits, study-wide: Thyroid clonotypes that were expanded above 0.001 frequency mostly also appeared in blood.

Diagnosis was based on clinical symptoms, serum thyroxine, TRAb, thyroid ultrasound and orbital computed tomography. Per the germline V gene, CDR1 is SGHTA and CDR2 is FQGNSA. This CDR3 region has 12 residues. The sequenced template was RNA, covering the TCR beta CDR3 region. The library came from an HTBI-primed first-round RT-PCR and a second-round multiplex PCR. TCRdb ran MiXCR on the multiplex PCR reads and lists one entry per CDR3 protein. Of roughly 600,000 distinct CDR3 sequences in the sample, about two fifths are singletons; the top ten hold about 4.2%. This TCR was sampled from an adult man with Graves' hyperthyroidism. V gene TRBV7-2 combines with J gene TRBJ2-6; perhaps TRBD1 as D (5 bases). The J call may be incorrect, as the DNA end agrees better with TRBJ2-1. Sequencing input: peripheral blood or thyroid tissue (not recorded which). The CDR3 DNA reads as TGTGCCAGCAGCCCCGCTAGGGGTGAGCAGTTCTTC. Translated: CASSPARGEQFF.